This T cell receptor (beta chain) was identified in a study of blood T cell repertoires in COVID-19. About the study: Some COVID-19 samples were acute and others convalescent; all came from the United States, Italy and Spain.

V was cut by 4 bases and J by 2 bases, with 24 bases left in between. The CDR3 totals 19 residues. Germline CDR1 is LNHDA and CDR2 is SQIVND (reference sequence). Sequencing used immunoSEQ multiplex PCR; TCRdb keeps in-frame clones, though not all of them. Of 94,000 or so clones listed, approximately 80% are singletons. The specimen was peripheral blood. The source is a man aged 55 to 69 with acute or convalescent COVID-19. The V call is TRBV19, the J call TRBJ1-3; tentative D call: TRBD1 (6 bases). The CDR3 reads CASSTQGSTSSSPGNTIYF. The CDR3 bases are TGTGCCAGTAGTACACAGGGTTCCACTTCCTCCTCTCCTGGAAACACCATATATTTT.